This T cell receptor beta chain emerged from a study of cytomegalovirus exposure and HLA in healthy donors. The ends lost 3 bases at V and 8 bases at J; junction bases unmatched: 16. Germline CDR1 and CDR2: SNHLY and FYNNEI. This CDR3 has 17 residues. Study conclusions and caveats: Published work reported that the classifier diagnosed cytomegalovirus status with high specificity and sensitivity. Indistinguishability led to the exclusion of some V segments, TRBV6-2 and TRBV6-3 included. Sequences of the TCR beta chain were said to predict the HLA-A and HLA-B alleles of most subjects accurately. One variant, a missense change in DCLRE1C, was linked in a later analysis to TCR beta V- and J-gene trimming.

Turning to this clone: What it binds is not known.

The PCR was carried out with 60 Vbeta primers and 13 Jbeta primers. TCRdb keeps only in-frame clones here, not all; method: immunoSEQ multiplex PCR. Of about 300,000 clones in the sample, 86% were seen once. The specimen was PBMCs. V is TRBV2 and J is TRBJ2-3; 8 bases fit TRBD2. The clonotype was recovered from a middle-aged man in good health and CMV-seropositive. The CDR3 DNA sequence: TGTGCCAGCAGTGACGGGTTTTCGGGAGGGGCCGGGGTTACGCAGTATTTT. This codes for CASSDGFSGGAGVTQYF.